The 21 T cell receptor beta chains listed next were all sequenced from one sample in a study of a mutant IDH1 vaccine in newly diagnosed glioma. Generated by immunoSEQ multiplex PCR, the TCRdb table keeps only in-frame clones and is missing some. The sample consists of around 30,000 clones, roughly 78% of them appearing once. Stated time point: week 35, safety follow-up. It was 300 ug of mutant IDH1 20-mer peptide that made up each vaccine dose, given with topical imiquimod. These receptors have no identified antigens. Material: PBMCs, obtained from a glioma patient whose treatment included an IDH1 peptide vaccine. Receptors originate from a man in his forties or fifties with glioma. Some clones in this sample may be carry-over from other donors' samples.

On this clone itself: The same CDR3 also results from other DNA sequences found in this sample. The chain uses TRBV6-6 and TRBJ1-1, with D unresolved. CDR1 is MNHNY and CDR2 is SVGAGI in the germline V gene (reference sequence). The V gene lost 0 bases and the J gene lost 1 base, with 6 bases spanning the gap. The CDR3 loop spans 14 amino acids. The CDR3 DNA reads as TGTGCCAGCAGTTACTCGGGCAGGAACACTGAAGCTTTCTTT. Encoded protein: CASSYSGRNTEAFF.

This clone was picked up one time. V and J are TRBV27 and TRBJ2-4; TRBD2 might be the D (6 bases). Germline CDR1 is MNHEY and CDR2 is SMNVEV (reference sequence). There are 11 residues in the CDR3. Trimming cost V 6 bases and J 12 bases, with 12 bases left between them. The CDR3: CASRAGPTQYF. For the CDR3, the DNA is TGTGCCAGCAGGGCGGGGCCTACTCAGTACTTC.

The rearrangement links TRBV2 to TRBJ1-5; a possible D gene is TRBD1 (6 bases). The CDR3 covers 13 residues. The germline V gene has CDR1 SNHLY and CDR2 FYNNEI. Trimming stripped 4 bases from V and 7 bases from J, with 11 bases between. CDR3 coding DNA: TGTGCCAGCAGTGCCAGGGGTGACCAGCCCCAGCATTTT. Amino acid sequence: CASSARGDQPQHF.

The chain employs TRBV4-1 and TRBJ1-1; 9 bases line up with TRBD1. The CDR3 has 18 residues. With 5 bases clipped from V and 6 bases from J, the junction kept 19 bases outside the gene matches. The germline gives CDR1 MGHRA, CDR2 YSYEKL. The CDR3 bases are TGCGCCAGCAGCTACAGGCTCCCCGGACAGGGGAATTGGGCTGAAGCTTTCTTT. Amino acids: CASSYRLPGQGNWAEAFF.

The chain is built from TRBV11-2 and TRBJ1-1; D is perhaps TRBD1 (6 bases). The CDR3 spans 16 residues. Germline loops: CDR1 SGHAT, CDR2 FQNNGV. Deletions cut 4 bases from V and 6 bases from J, with 21 bases between. The CDR3 DNA is TGTGCCAGCAGCTCGACCTCAAATGACAGGAGGGCTGAAGCTTTCTTT. As protein: CASSSTSNDRRAEAFF.

The rearrangement uses TRBV6-1 and TRBJ1-3, with 8 bases identical to TRBD1. Losses at the gene ends were 4 bases for V and 4 bases for J; bases not matched to a gene: 12. CDR3 length: 17 amino acids. The V gene's germline CDR1 is MNHNS and CDR2 SASEGT. This CDR3 reads CASSVSAVGTGGNTIYF. The CDR3 bases are TGTGCCAGCAGTGTATCGGCGGTGGGGACAGGAGGAAACACCATATATTTT.

The chain uses TRBV7-9 and TRBJ2-4, with 8 nucleotides matching TRBD2. The CDR3 length is 16 residues. V lost 3 bases and J lost 6; bases outside the gene matches: 10. Germline loops: CDR1 SEHNR, CDR2 FQNEAQ (reference sequence). The CDR3 nucleotides read TGTGCCAGCAGCTTCATTCTTCGGGGGGGCGGAAACATTCAGTACTTC. Amino acid sequence: CASSFILRGGGNIQYF.

This clone was seen just once. The CDR3 sequence: CASSRLDREETQYF. The DNA for the CDR3 is TGTGCCAGCAGTCGATTGGACAGGGAAGAGACCCAGTACTTC. This chain links TRBV5-5 with TRBJ2-5; TRBD1 matches 8 bases. V lost 5 bases and J lost 3; bases outside the gene matches: 6. The CDR3 sequence is 14 residues long. Germline-derived CDR1 and CDR2 are SGHKS and YYEKEE (reference sequence).

V gene TRBV6-1 combines with J gene TRBJ1-2; TRBD1 might be the D (5 bases). The germline V and J ends were trimmed by 7 bases and 1 base, with 16 bases remaining between them. The CDR3 extends over 15 amino acids. Germline V gives CDR1 MNHNS, CDR2 SASEGT. CDR3 region: CASKVDTNNNYGYTF. Here the CDR3 DNA reads TGTGCCAGCAAGGTGGACACTAATAATAACTATGGCTACACCTTC.

This chain uses TRBV15 with TRBJ1-1; 9 nucleotides match TRBD1. The CDR3 is made up of 15 amino acids. V gave up 3 bases and J gave up 0 bases; unmatched junction bases: 2. Germline CDR1 reads LNHNV; CDR2 reads YYDKDF (reference sequence). CDR3: CATSSRTGVNTEAFF. The CDR3 DNA sequence: TGTGCCACCAGCAGCCGGACAGGGGTGAACACTGAAGCTTTCTTT.

This clone turned up a few times. The chain links TRBV5-5 to TRBJ2-7; 7 bases are shared with TRBD1. Germline V gene lookup returns CDR1 SGHKS and CDR2 YYEKEE (reference sequence). V was clipped by 1 base and J by 2 bases; unmatched bases: 3. The CDR3 sequence is 14 residues long. The CDR3 DNA reads TGTGCCAGCAGCTTGTGGCAGGGGGCCTACGAGCAGTACTTC. Amino acids: CASSLWQGAYEQYF.

V usage is TRBV7-8 and J usage is TRBJ2-3; 15 nucleotides line up with TRBD2. Unmatched junction bases numbered 6, after V lost 5 bases and J lost 0 bases. Germline V CDR1 and CDR2: SGHVS, FQNEAQ. The CDR3 totals 18 residues. CDR3 sequence: CASSLGLAGGLSTDTQYF. The CDR3 DNA reads as TGTGCCAGCAGCCTGGGACTAGCGGGGGGTCTTAGCACAGATACGCAGTATTTT.

The chain uses TRBV19 and TRBJ1-2, with no clear D. CDR1 LNHDA and CDR2 SQIVND come from the germline V gene (reference sequence). The CDR3 contains 13 residues. The V gene lost 3 bases and the J gene lost 8 bases, with 13 bases spanning the gap. The CDR3 sequence: CASSIEGYLGYTF. In DNA form, the CDR3 reads TGTGCCAGTAGTATTGAGGGTTATCTCGGCTACACCTTC. Supplemented by reference TRBV19 and TRBJ1-2, the full variable domain reads DGGITQSPKYLFRKEGQNVTLSCEQNLNHDAMYWYRQDPGQGLRLIYYSQIVNDFQKGDIAEGYSVSREKKESFPLTVTSAQKNPTAFYLCASSIEGYLGYTFGSGTRLTVV.

The chain has TRBV5-6 and TRBJ1-1; the D is unclear. The CDR3 contains 14 residues. V lost 4 bases and J lost 3, with 13 bases in between. Germline CDR1 is SGHDT and CDR2 is YYEEEE. In DNA, the CDR3 is TGTGCCAGCAGCCCAATGGGGTGGGACACTGAAGCTTTCTTT. This translates into CASSPMGWDTEAFF. Full variable domain (remainder filled in from reference TRBV5-6 and TRBJ1-1): DAGVTQSPTHLIKTRGQQVTLRCSPKSGHDTVSWYQQALGQGPQFIFQYYEEEERQRGNFPDRFSGHQFPNYSSELNVNALLLGDSALYLCASSPMGWDTEAFFGQGTRLTVV.

The chain is built from TRBV5-6 and TRBJ1-4; a weak D match, TRBD1 (5 bases). The germline V gene encodes CDR1 SGHDT and CDR2 YYEEEE. The CDR3 is 18 residues long. The ends were cut back, 9 bases at V and 14 bases at J, with 38 bases in the middle. This CDR3 reads CANWWDGRKVDVLVLLFF. Written as DNA, the CDR3 is TGTGCCAACTGGTGGGACGGAAGAAAAGTTGACGTCTTGGTATTGCTGTTTTTT.

There are a few counts of this clone. The chain is built from TRBV11-2 and TRBJ1-5, with D possibly matching TRBD1 (5 bases). Germline CDR1 SGHAT, CDR2 FQNNGV. V gave up 1 base and J gave up 1 base, with 11 bases separating them. The CDR3 consists of 16 residues. DNA of the CDR3: TGTGCCAGCAGCTTAGGCCGGCGACAGAGCAATCAGCCCCAGCATTTT. Protein: CASSLGRRQSNQPQHF. Supplemented by reference TRBV11-2 and TRBJ1-5, the full variable domain reads EAGVAQSPRYKIIEKRQSVAFWCNPISGHATLYWYQQILGQGPKLLIQFQNNGVVDDSQLPKDRFSAERLKGVDSTLKIQPAKLEDSAVYLCASSLGRRQSNQPQHFGDGTRLSIL.

The V call is TRBV18, the J call TRBJ1-2, with 7 bases matching TRBD1. V lost 1 base, J lost 8 bases, and 10 bases stayed unmatched. Germline CDR1 is KGHSH and CDR2 is LQKENI. CDR3 length: 15 residues. The CDR3 DNA reads TGTGCCAGCTCACCACGAGGGCCCGGGACAGAAGGCTACACCTTC. It specifies CASSPRGPGTEGYTF.

V and J are TRBV7-9 and TRBJ1-1; D might be TRBD1 (6 bases). The germline CDR1 and CDR2 sequences are SEHNR and FQNEAQ (reference sequence). V shed 6 bases and J shed 5 bases, with 13 bases lying between them. This CDR3 spans 13 amino acids. The CDR3 bases are TGTGCCAGCAGGCCCTACAGGGAGACTGAAGCTTTCTTT. It specifies CASRPYRETEAFF.

The rearrangement uses TRBV6-1 and TRBJ1-5; D might be TRBD1 (5 bases). The CDR3 is made up of 14 amino acids. Deletions cut 2 bases from V and 7 bases from J, with 12 bases between. Germline CDR1 MNHNS, CDR2 SASEGT. CDR3 bases: TGTGCCAGCAGTGAAAATAGGGAGGGGCAGCCCCAGCATTTT. Translating it yields CASSENREGQPQHF.

The CDR3 sequence is CASSLVYQGDYGYTF. CDR3 coding DNA: TGTGCCAGCAGCTTGGTCTATCAGGGAGACTATGGCTACACCTTC. This rearrangement joins TRBV5-4 to TRBJ1-2; D is possibly TRBD1 (5 bases). CDR1 is SGHNT, CDR2 YYREEE, per germline (reference sequence). The ends were cut back, 0 bases at V and 3 bases at J, with 12 bases in the middle. This CDR3 region has 15 residues.

CDR3 in DNA: TGTGCCAGCACCAAGACAGGGACTTTCACAGATACGCAGTATTTT. Protein sequence: CASTKTGTFTDTQYF. The chain recombines TRBV7-2 with TRBJ2-3; weak D call: TRBD1 (7 bases). CDR1 and CDR2 (germline): SGHTA, FQGNSA. V was pared by 7 bases and J by 2 bases, with 16 bases between. The CDR3 covers 15 residues. The variable domain in full, completed from reference TRBV7-2 and TRBJ2-3, reads GAGVSQSPSNKVTEKGKDVELRCDPISGHTALYWYRQSLGQGLEFLIYFQGNSAPDKSGLPSDRFSAERTGGSVSTLTIQRTQQEDSAVYLCASTKTGTFTDTQYFGPGTRLTVL.